This T cell receptor (beta chain) was profiled in a study of T cell clonotyping in hematopoietic cell transplantation. The CDR3 has 15 residues. Germline trimming cut 3 bases from V and 6 bases from J; bases unmatched to any gene: 6. Germline loops: CDR1 GTSNPN, CDR2 SVGIG (reference sequence). Method: immunoSEQ multiplex PCR; TCRdb's copy keeps in-frame clones and lacks some. The sample consists of 9,500 to 11,000 clones, 46% of them appearing once. This receptor was identified in a male patient in his forties or fifties who had an allogeneic stem cell transplant from an unrelated donor, so the T cells may come from the graft donor. Some clones in this sample may be carry-over from other donors' samples. Sequencing was performed on PBMCs, taken 30 days after allogeneic stem cell transplant. The chain combines TRBV30 with TRBJ2-1; 12 bases map to TRBD1. The CDR3 sequence: CAWRLRDRGRNEQFF. CDR3 in DNA: TGTGCCTGGAGACTCCGGGACAGGGGGCGCAATGAGCAGTTCTTC.